What follows is one T cell receptor beta chain and its context. The source of the sample is a study of blood T cell repertoires in COVID-19. Study as a whole: The United States, Italy and Spain supplied acute and convalescent COVID-19 samples. Nucleic acid was either cDNA or gDNA, and it came from T cells, B-cell-depleted T cells, or PBMCs.

In the original workflow: It was from reference gene primer amplification that nucleated cell counts were estimated. Assay: immunoSEQ multiplex PCR; the TCRdb copy retains only in-frame clones and omits some. V, J and clone size are taken as reported in that table, and D and trimming were inferred from the DNA itself. This table holds approximately 38,000 clones, roughly 83% found once. The sequencing sample was made of peripheral blood. The receptor's source is a human donor with acute or convalescent COVID-19. The donor label of this sample is uncertain.

The chain's CDR3 is CASTPGGLPYEQYF. CDR3 DNA sequence: TGTGCCAGCACCCCGGGGGGCCTCCCCTACGAGCAGTACTTC. The chain joins TRBV6-5 to TRBJ2-7, with TRBD2 as a possible D gene (7 bases). Germline V gene lookup returns CDR1 MNHEY and CDR2 SVGAGI. V was clipped by 7 bases and J by 2 bases, with 15 bases between them. This CDR3 is built from 14 residues.